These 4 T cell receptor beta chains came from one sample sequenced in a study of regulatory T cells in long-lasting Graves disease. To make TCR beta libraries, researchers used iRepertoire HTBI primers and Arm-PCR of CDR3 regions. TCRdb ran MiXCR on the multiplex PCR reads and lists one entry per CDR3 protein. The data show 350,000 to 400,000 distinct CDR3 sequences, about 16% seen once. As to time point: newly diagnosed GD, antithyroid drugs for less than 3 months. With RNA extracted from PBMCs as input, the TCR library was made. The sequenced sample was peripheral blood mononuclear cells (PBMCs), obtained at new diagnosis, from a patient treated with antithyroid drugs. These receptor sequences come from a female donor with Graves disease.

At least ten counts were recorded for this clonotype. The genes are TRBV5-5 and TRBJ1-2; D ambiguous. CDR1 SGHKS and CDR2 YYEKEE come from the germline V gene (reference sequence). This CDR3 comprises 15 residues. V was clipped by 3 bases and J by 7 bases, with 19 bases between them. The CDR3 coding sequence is TGTGCCAGCAGCTGGTGGGCGTCGGGTTTCGTTGGCTACACCTTC. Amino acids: CASSWWASGFVGYTF.

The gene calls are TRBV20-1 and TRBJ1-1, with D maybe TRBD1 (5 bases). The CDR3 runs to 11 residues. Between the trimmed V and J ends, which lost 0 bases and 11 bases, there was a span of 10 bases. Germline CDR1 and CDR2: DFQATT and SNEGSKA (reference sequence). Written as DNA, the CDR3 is TGCAGTGCTAGAGAACAGGAAGACGCTTTCTTT. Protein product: CSAREQEDAFF.

Here the CDR3 DNA reads TGTGCCACCAGCATGGTGGGGGCCTCGGGTCAGCCCCAGCATTTT. Protein product: CATSMVGASGQPQHF. V usage is TRBV15 and J usage is TRBJ1-5; D possibly corresponds to TRBD1 (6 bases). Germline CDR1 is LNHNV and CDR2 is YYDKDF (reference sequence). The CDR3 totals 15 residues. Trimming stripped 4 bases from V and 6 bases from J, with 16 bases between.

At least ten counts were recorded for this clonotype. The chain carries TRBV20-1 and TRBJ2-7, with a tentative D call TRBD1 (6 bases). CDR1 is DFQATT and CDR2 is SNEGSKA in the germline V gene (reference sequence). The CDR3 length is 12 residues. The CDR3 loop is CSCGQPVYEQYF. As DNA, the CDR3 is TGCAGCTGCGGACAGCCAGTCTACGAGCAGTACTTC.